This passage covers 18 T cell receptor beta chains from one sample sequenced in a study of radiotherapy plus CTLA-4 blockade in lung cancer. The repertoire was sequenced with immunoSEQ multiplex PCR; TCRdb's copy has only in-frame clones and lacks some. Of 95,000 to 150,000 clones in the sample, more than 80% were seen once. The source material was peripheral blood, sampled from a patient treated with radiotherapy plus ipilimumab. Receptors were obtained from a human donor with non-small cell lung cancer that progressed on radiotherapy plus ipilimumab.

V is TRBV15 and J is TRBJ2-5, with D tentatively TRBD1 (6 bases). Per germline, CDR1 LNHNV and CDR2 YYDKDF (reference sequence). V was cut by 1 base and J by 6 bases, with 15 bases left in between. This CDR3 has 15 residues. The CDR3 nucleotides are TGTGCCACCAGCAGAGGGGACAAAGCTTTGCAGACCCAGTACTTC. Amino acids: CATSRGDKALQTQYF.

The J gene is TRBJ2-5, the V gene TRBV2, with unresolved D. CDR1 and CDR2 (germline): SNHLY, FYNNEI. The CDR3 spans 12 residues. The ends were cut back, 10 bases at V and 4 bases at J, with 13 bases in the middle. CDR3 in amino acids: CATALRGETQYF. In DNA form, the CDR3 reads TGTGCCACTGCGCTCCGAGGAGAGACCCAGTACTTC.

The genes are TRBV7-8 and TRBJ2-7; 8 bases agree with TRBD2. Trimming took 1 base from V and 3 from J; bases not matched to a gene: 8. Per the germline V gene, CDR1 is SGHVS and CDR2 is FQNEAQ. The CDR3 has 16 amino acids. CDR3: CASSLGPGLVDYEQYF. Written as DNA, the CDR3 is TGTGCCAGCAGCTTAGGGCCGGGACTAGTGGACTACGAGCAGTACTTC. The full variable domain, with the rest looked up from reference TRBV7-8 and TRBJ2-7, is GAGVSQSPRYKVAKRGQDVALRCDPISGHVSLFWYQQALGQGPEFLTYFQNEAQLDKSGLPSDRFFAERPEGSVSTLKIQRTQQEDSAVYLCASSLGPGLVDYEQYFGPGTRLTVT.

V and J are TRBV5-5 and TRBJ2-7; D possibly corresponds to TRBD2 (6 bases). The CDR3 length is 14 residues. The V and J ends lost 4 bases and 6 bases respectively, with 17 bases between them. CDR1 and CDR2 (germline): SGHKS, YYEKEE (reference sequence). The CDR3 DNA sequence: TGTGCCAGCAGCCCCGGGGAGGTGTTTAGCGAGCAGTACTTC. Its protein is CASSPGEVFSEQYF. Supplemented by reference TRBV5-5 and TRBJ2-7, the full variable domain reads DAGVTQSPTHLIKTRGQQVTLRCSPISGHKSVSWYQQVLGQGPQFIFQYYEKEERGRGNFPDRFSARQFPNYSSELNVNALLLGDSALYLCASSPGEVFSEQYFGPGTRLTVT.

This clone was counted between two and nine times. V and J are TRBV7-3 and TRBJ1-1; D is undetermined. This CDR3 contains 12 residues. Trimming pared 4 bases from V and 6 bases from J, leaving 9 bases between. The V gene's germline CDR1 is SGHTA and CDR2 FQGTGA. CDR3 DNA: TGTGCCAGCAGCTCGGAAAGTGCTGAAGCTTTCTTT. Its protein is CASSSESAEAFF.

The J gene is TRBJ2-1, the V gene TRBV10-2; no reliable D call. V gave up 6 bases and J gave up 3 bases, with 9 bases separating them. The CDR3 spans 13 residues. CDR1 is WSHSY and CDR2 is SAAADI in the germline V gene. CDR3 DNA sequence: TGCGCCAGCAGAAGTGCAAACTACAATGAGCAGTTCTTC. It yields the protein CASRSANYNEQFF.

This chain uses TRBV6-1 with TRBJ2-1, with D possibly being TRBD2 (6 bases). Germline V gives CDR1 MNHNS, CDR2 SASEGT. CDR3 size: 15 residues. V was pared by 2 bases and J by 7 bases, with 15 bases between. As DNA, the CDR3 is TGTGCCAGCAGTGAAATGGGGGGAACCGTAAATGAGCAGTTCTTC. It specifies CASSEMGGTVNEQFF.

The chain has TRBV6-6 and TRBJ1-5, with a weak D call TRBD1 (5 bases). The CDR3 runs 15 residues. Between the trimmed V and J ends, which lost 7 bases and 9 bases, there was a span of 22 bases. Germline CDR1 reads MNHNY; CDR2 reads SVGAGI (reference sequence). Here the CDR3 DNA reads TGTGCCAGCATCCCCACCGGGACGGAATCGGGGCCCCAGCATTTT. This codes for CASIPTGTESGPQHF.

The DNA for the CDR3 is TGTGCCAGCAGCAAAGACAGGGATGATGAAAAACTGTTTTTT. Translated, it gives CASSKDRDDEKLFF. The chain carries TRBV6-5 and TRBJ1-4; 7 nucleotides match TRBD1. Losses at the gene ends were 6 bases for V and 6 bases for J; bases not matched to a gene: 7. The CDR3 totals 14 residues. From germline, CDR1 is MNHEY and CDR2 SVGAGI.

This sequence joins TRBV5-1 and TRBJ2-7; D is unresolved. Germline assignment: CDR1 SGHRS and CDR2 YFSETQ. The CDR3 is 14 amino acids. V was trimmed by 0 bases and J by 3 bases, leaving 10 bases between them. The CDR3 protein is CASSLEGSYYEQYF. CDR3 coding DNA: TGCGCCAGCAGCTTGGAGGGCAGCTACTACGAGCAGTACTTC.

This clone was seen just once. The chain couples TRBV7-2 to TRBJ2-1; D is perhaps TRBD1 (5 bases). The germline V gene has CDR1 SGHTA and CDR2 FQGNSA. V lost 4 bases, J lost 1 base, and 8 bases lay in between. The CDR3 sequence is 14 residues long. The CDR3 region is CASSSQGSYNEQFF. The DNA for the CDR3 is TGTGCCAGCAGCTCCCAGGGTTCCTACAATGAGCAGTTCTTC. Full variable domain (missing parts from reference TRBV7-2 and TRBJ2-1): GAGVSQSPSNKVTEKGKDVELRCDPISGHTALYWYRQSLGQGLEFLIYFQGNSAPDKSGLPSDRFSAERTGGSVSTLTIQRTQQEDSAVYLCASSSQGSYNEQFFGPGTRLTVL.

The J gene is TRBJ2-3, the V gene TRBV5-4; D is ambiguous. Germline V gene sequence: CDR1 SGHNT, CDR2 YYREEE (reference sequence). V gave up 4 bases and J gave up 7 bases, with 10 bases separating them. This CDR3 is built from 12 residues. DNA of the CDR3: TGTGCCAGCAGCGGCCAGGCTCATACGCAGTATTTT. Its protein is CASSGQAHTQYF. Drawing the rest from reference TRBV5-4 and TRBJ2-3, the complete variable domain is ETGVTQSPTHLIKTRGQQVTLRCSSQSGHNTVSWYQQALGQGPQFIFQYYREEENGRGNFPPRFSGLQFPNYSSELNVNALELDDSALYLCASSGQAHTQYFGPGTRLTVL.

The chain uses TRBV5-6 and TRBJ2-3; TRBD2 matches 12 bases. The V and J ends lost 5 bases and 2 bases, in that order; junction bases with no gene match: 3. This CDR3 contains 15 residues. Looked up from germline, CDR1 is SGHDT and CDR2 is YYEEEE. DNA of the CDR3: TGTGCCAGCAGTCGACTAGCGGGAGACACAGATACGCAGTATTTT. The encoded protein is CASSRLAGDTDTQYF.

V and J are TRBV2 and TRBJ2-7; D possibly matches TRBD1 or TRBD2 (5 bases each). Trimming left V 6 bases short and J 6 bases short, with 15 bases between. CDR3 length: 13 amino acids. The germline CDR1 and CDR2 sequences are SNHLY and FYNNEI. The CDR3 region is CASRGDVSSEQYF. The CDR3 nucleotides are TGTGCCAGCAGGGGGGACGTAAGTTCCGAGCAGTACTTC.

The rearrangement joins TRBV9 to TRBJ2-1; D is undetermined. Germline V gene sequence: CDR1 SGDLS, CDR2 YYNGEE. The germline V and J ends were trimmed by 0 bases and 7 bases, with 14 bases remaining between them. The CDR3 extends over 15 amino acids. The DNA of the CDR3 is TGTGCCAGCAGCGTAGCCTTAGGGTTTGGGAATGAGCAGTTCTTC. Protein sequence: CASSVALGFGNEQFF. The full variable domain, its missing parts supplied by reference TRBV9 and TRBJ2-1, is DSGVTQTPKHLITATGQRVTLRCSPRSGDLSVYWYQQSLDQGLQFLIQYYNGEERAKGNILERFSAQQFPDLHSELNLSSLELGDSALYFCASSVALGFGNEQFFGPGTRLTVL.

The CDR3, as DNA: TGTGCCAGCAGCTTCGGGTCCTCGAGGGGCAGTACGCAGTATTTT. Its protein is CASSFGSSRGSTQYF. The rearrangement links TRBV9 to TRBJ2-3; D is possibly TRBD1 or TRBD2 (5 bases each). The germline V and J ends were trimmed by 4 bases and 8 bases, with 20 bases remaining between them. CDR3 length: 15 amino acids. Per the germline V gene, CDR1 is SGDLS and CDR2 is YYNGEE.

V is TRBV2 and J is TRBJ2-3; 8 bases are a match to TRBD1. This CDR3 is built from 16 residues. The germline V gene has CDR1 SNHLY and CDR2 FYNNEI. V shed 5 bases and J 6 bases; nucleotides not matched to a gene: 13. The CDR3 spells CASSKNPTGAQDTQYF. Written as DNA, the CDR3 is TGTGCCAGCAGTAAAAACCCGACAGGGGCTCAGGATACGCAGTATTTT.

The chain links TRBV27 to TRBJ2-1; 8 positions agree with TRBD1. The CDR3 consists of 15 residues. CDR1 is MNHEY, CDR2 SMNVEV, per germline (reference sequence). Trimming cost V 4 bases and J 9 bases; bases outside gene matches: 11. The chain's CDR3 is CASSSLGQGRFEQFF. CDR3 coding DNA: TGTGCCAGCAGTTCCCTCGGACAGGGCCGGTTTGAGCAGTTCTTC.